Presented here are 16 T cell receptor beta chains from one specimen sequenced in a study of shared T cell receptors in the human thymus. Assay used: immunoSEQ multiplex PCR; TCRdb lists only in-frame clones, some missing. The sample lists some 700,000 clones; approximately 85% were seen once. The data also belong to a second study, concerning human thymus T cells.

The sample taken for sequencing was thymocytes. Receptors originate from a girl under three years old with a congenital heart defect.

The rearrangement uses TRBV28 and TRBJ1-6, with no clear D. Per the germline V gene, CDR1 is MDHEN and CDR2 is SYDVKM. The CDR3 is 14 residues long. Trimming left V 6 bases short and J 7 bases short, with 13 bases between. In nucleotides, the CDR3 is TGTGCCAGCAGGCACCGACTTGTGAATTCACCCCTCCACTTT. It is translated as CASRHRLVNSPLHF.

The chain carries TRBV6-6 and TRBJ2-5; TRBD2 aligns across 8 bases. V lost 6 bases and J lost 5; bases outside the gene matches: 14. There are 16 residues in the CDR3. The germline V gene encodes CDR1 MNHNY and CDR2 SVGAGI (reference sequence). CDR3 DNA: TGTGCCAGCAGCACGCAGCGGGGGCCGCTCGGGGAGACCCAGTACTTC. This gives the protein CASSTQRGPLGETQYF.

The chain carries TRBV4-3 and TRBJ1-2, with D possibly matching TRBD1 (6 bases). This CDR3 spans 16 amino acids. Germline assignment: CDR1 LGHNA and CDR2 YSLEER. V lost 7 bases, J lost 3 bases, and 21 bases lay in between. CDR3 protein: CASKDRDPKIDYGYTF. Here the CDR3 DNA reads TGCGCCAGCAAGGACAGAGACCCTAAGATTGACTATGGCTACACCTTC.

The V gene is TRBV18, the J gene TRBJ2-7; the match to TRBD1 covers 9 bases. The germline gives CDR1 KGHSH, CDR2 LQKENI. The V segment lost 0 bases and the J segment 5 bases; nucleotides outside the gene matches: 5. This CDR3 comprises 15 residues. CDR3 in amino acids: CASSPPKGQGDEQYF. The CDR3 bases are TGTGCCAGCTCACCACCGAAGGGACAGGGTGACGAGCAGTACTTC. The full variable domain, its missing parts supplied by reference TRBV18 and TRBJ2-7, is NAGVMQNPRHLVRRRGQEARLRCSPMKGHSHVYWYRQLPEEGLKFMVYLQKENIIDESGMPKERFSAEFPKEGPSILRIQQVVRGDSAAYFCASSPPKGQGDEQYFGPGTRLTVT.

The rearrangement links TRBV6-1 to TRBJ1-4; D call uncertain. Trimming took off 7 bases at V and 6 bases at J, with 12 bases between the two ends. The CDR3 loop spans 13 amino acids. The germline V gene encodes CDR1 MNHNS and CDR2 SASEGT. CDR3 region: CASTKGGYEKLFF. CDR3 in DNA: TGTGCCAGCACGAAGGGAGGGTATGAAAAACTGTTTTTT.

The genes are TRBV19 and TRBJ1-1, with 11 bases matching TRBD1. Germline lookup yields CDR1 LNHDA and CDR2 SQIVND (reference sequence). The CDR3 has 16 amino acids. J gave up 2 bases and V 10 bases, and 12 bases lay outside the gene matches. CDR3 DNA sequence: TGTGCCACCTCTTTCCCGGGACAGGGGGAAAACACTGAAGCTTTCTTT. This encodes CATSFPGQGENTEAFF. The whole variable domain, filled in from reference TRBV19 and TRBJ1-1, reads DGGITQSPKYLFRKEGQNVTLSCEQNLNHDAMYWYRQDPGQGLRLIYYSQIVNDFQKGDIAEGYSVSREKKESFPLTVTSAQKNPTAFYLCATSFPGQGENTEAFFGQGTRLTVV.

The CDR3: CASSHSGYPDYGYTF. In DNA form, the CDR3 reads TGCGCCAGCAGCCATTCAGGGTACCCAGACTATGGCTACACCTTC. The gene calls are TRBV5-1 and TRBJ1-2; D is perhaps TRBD1 (5 bases). The CDR3 has 15 residues. Germline loops: CDR1 SGHRS, CDR2 YFSETQ. V lost 4 bases to trimming and J lost 3 bases, with 16 bases between them.

The chain couples TRBV21-1 to TRBJ2-7; no DNA check was done on the table's D call, TRBD2. TRBV21-1 is a listed pseudogene. CDR3 length: 15 amino acids. CDR3 loop: CASSPRKLPVWEQYF. CDR3 bases: TGTGCCAGCAGCCCACGAAAGCTTCCCGTCTGGGAGCAGTACTTC.

The table lists this clone with a count of one. The chain is built from TRBV9 and TRBJ1-2; 9 bases agree with TRBD1. Germline CDR1 SGDLS, CDR2 YYNGEE. V dropped 2 bases and J dropped 8; count of bases not matched to a gene: 7. The CDR3 has 14 residues. The CDR3 loop is CASSVGTGRGGYTF. DNA of the CDR3: TGTGCCAGCAGCGTCGGGACAGGGCGGGGGGGCTACACCTTC.

The genes are TRBV6-1 and TRBJ1-6, with 9 bases fitting TRBD1. The CDR3 extends over 15 amino acids. Per germline, CDR1 MNHNS and CDR2 SASEGT. V shed 4 bases, J shed 6 bases, and the junction held 4 bases outside the gene matches. The CDR3 is CASSGGTGSNSPLHF. The CDR3 DNA sequence: TGTGCCAGCAGTGGAGGGACAGGGTCTAATTCACCCCTCCACTTT.

This clone was seen a handful of times. The J gene is TRBJ2-7, the V gene TRBV28; no clear D. Trimming cost V 2 bases and J 4 bases, with 9 bases left between them. This CDR3 has 13 amino acids. In germline, CDR1 is MDHEN, CDR2 SYDVKM. CDR3 coding DNA: TGTGCCAGCAGTTTAGCGAGCCAATACGAGCAGTACTTC. This encodes CASSLASQYEQYF.

CDR3 amino acids: CASSPGAVATNEKLFF. The CDR3 region has the DNA TGTGCCAGCAGCCCAGGGGCCGTCGCAACTAATGAAAAACTGTTTTTT. This chain uses TRBV7-8 with TRBJ1-4, with D perhaps matching TRBD1 (6 bases). The germline V gene has CDR1 SGHVS and CDR2 FQNEAQ. Deletions cut 5 bases from V and 0 bases from J, with 13 bases between. The CDR3 length is 16 residues. Together with reference TRBV7-8 and TRBJ1-4, the CDR3 gives the full variable domain: GAGVSQSPRYKVAKRGQDVALRCDPISGHVSLFWYQQALGQGPEFLTYFQNEAQLDKSGLPSDRFFAERPEGSVSTLKIQRTQQEDSAVYLCASSPGAVATNEKLFFGSGTQLSVL.

J is TRBJ2-3 and V is TRBV4-3; 10 bases map to TRBD2. CDR3 length: 17 residues. Trimming removed 2 bases from V and 5 bases from J; junction bases left unmatched: 10. Germline V gene lookup returns CDR1 LGHNA and CDR2 YSLEER. CDR3 protein: CASSQNFLSGGVDTQYF. The DNA for the CDR3 is TGCGCCAGCAGCCAAAATTTCTTGAGCGGGGGGGTAGATACGCAGTATTTT.

This rearrangement joins TRBV27 to TRBJ1-1, with D perhaps TRBD1 (6 bases). CDR1 and CDR2 (germline): MNHEY, SMNVEV (reference sequence). This CDR3 is 15 amino acids long. Trimming left V 3 bases short and J 5 bases short, with 16 bases between. CDR3 protein: CASSFGGAKRTEAFF. The DNA for the CDR3 is TGTGCCAGCAGTTTCGGGGGGGCTAAGAGAACTGAAGCTTTCTTT.

The table lists this clone with a few counts. The chain has TRBV5-5 and TRBJ1-1; 12 positions agree with TRBD1. CDR1 and CDR2 (germline): SGHKS, YYEKEE (reference sequence). V shed 4 bases and J 5 bases; nucleotides not matched to a gene: 3. The CDR3 consists of 14 residues. Written as DNA, the CDR3 is TGTGCCAGCAGCAGGGACAGGGGGCTTACTGAAGCTTTCTTT. Its protein is CASSRDRGLTEAFF.

The rearrangement joins TRBV14 to TRBJ2-6; 7 nucleotides line up with TRBD2. Trimming at V came to 6 bases and at J to 4 bases, leaving 18 bases not matched to a gene. Germline V gene lookup returns CDR1 SGHDN and CDR2 FVKESK. The CDR3 sequence is 19 residues long. The CDR3 protein is CASSPPGREQRIGANVLTF. DNA of the CDR3: TGTGCCAGCAGTCCACCTGGGCGGGAGCAAAGGATCGGGGCCAACGTCCTGACTTTC. Full variable domain (rest looked up from reference TRBV14 and TRBJ2-6): EAGVTQFPSHSVIEKGQTVTLRCDPISGHDNLYWYRRVMGKEIKFLLHFVKESKQDESGMPNNRFLAERTGGTYSTLKVQPAELEDSGVYFCASSPPGREQRIGANVLTFGAGSRLTVL.